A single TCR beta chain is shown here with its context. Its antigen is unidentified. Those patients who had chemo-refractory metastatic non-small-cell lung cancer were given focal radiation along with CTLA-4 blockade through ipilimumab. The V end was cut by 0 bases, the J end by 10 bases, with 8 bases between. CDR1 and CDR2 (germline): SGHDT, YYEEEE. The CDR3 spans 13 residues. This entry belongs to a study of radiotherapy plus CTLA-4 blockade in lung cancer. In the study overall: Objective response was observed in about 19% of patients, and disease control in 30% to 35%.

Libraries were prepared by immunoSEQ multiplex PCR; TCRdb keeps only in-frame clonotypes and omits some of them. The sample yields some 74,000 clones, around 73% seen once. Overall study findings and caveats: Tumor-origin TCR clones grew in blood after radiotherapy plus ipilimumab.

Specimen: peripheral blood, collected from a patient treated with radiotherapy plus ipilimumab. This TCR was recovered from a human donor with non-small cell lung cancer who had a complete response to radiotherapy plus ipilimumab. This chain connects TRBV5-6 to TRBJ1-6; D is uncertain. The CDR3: CASSLAPRSPLHF. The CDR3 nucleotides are TGTGCCAGCAGCTTGGCCCCACGATCACCCCTCCACTTT.